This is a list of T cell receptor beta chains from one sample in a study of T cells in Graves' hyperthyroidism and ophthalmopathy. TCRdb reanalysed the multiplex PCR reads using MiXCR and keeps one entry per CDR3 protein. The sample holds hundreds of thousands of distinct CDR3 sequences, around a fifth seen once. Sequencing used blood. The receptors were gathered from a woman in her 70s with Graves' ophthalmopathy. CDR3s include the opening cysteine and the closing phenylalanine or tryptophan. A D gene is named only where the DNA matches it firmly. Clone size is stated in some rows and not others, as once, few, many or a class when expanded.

CDR3: CASSLASKGVGYTF; DNA: TGTGCCAGCAGCTTAGCGTCGAAAGGGGTTGGCTACACCTTC; D: .; V: TRBV7-2; size: .; J: TRBJ1-2
CDR3: CASTLLAGDVVKDTQYF; DNA: TGTGCCAGCACCCTACTAGCGGGAGACGTTGTAAAAGATACGCAGTATTTT; D: TRBD2; V: TRBV7-2; size: .; J: TRBJ2-3
CDR3: CATSREDSLGSYEQYF; DNA: TGTGCCACCAGCAGAGAAGACAGCTTGGGGAGCTACGAGCAGTACTTC; D: .; V: TRBV15; size: .; J: TRBJ2-7
CDR3: CASSWTSRSGELFF; DNA: TGCGCCAGCAGCTGGACTAGCAGGTCCGGGGAGCTGTTTTTT; D: TRBD2; V: TRBV5-1; size: few; J: TRBJ2-2
CDR3: CSVVAGGPREQFF; DNA: TGCAGCGTTGTTGCGGGAGGGCCGCGGGAGCAGTTCTTC; D: TRBD2; V: TRBV29-1; size: few; J: TRBJ2-1
CDR3: CASRGRNTGELFF; DNA: TGTGCCAGCAGAGGCAGGAACACCGGGGAGCTGTTTTTT; D: .; V: TRBV6-1; size: many; J: TRBJ2-2
CDR3: CASSMTGSTEAFF; DNA: TGTGCCAGCAGTATGACAGGGAGCACTGAAGCTTTCTTT; D: TRBD1; V: TRBV6-1; size: .; J: TRBJ1-1
CDR3: CASSRTGNDEQYF; DNA: TGTGCCAGCAGTCGGACCGGGAATGACGAGCAGTACTTC; D: .; V: TRBV14; size: .; J: TRBJ2-7
CDR3: CASSTQTSGKYNEQFF; DNA: TGTGCCAGCAGCACTCAGACTAGCGGTAAATACAATGAGCAGTTCTTC; D: TRBD2; V: TRBV7-6; size: .; J: TRBJ2-1
CDR3: CASSQIRVAMNTEAFF; DNA: TGTGCCAGCAGCCAAATCAGGGTAGCCATGAACACTGAAGCTTTCTTT; D: .; V: TRBV3-1; size: few; J: TRBJ1-1
CDR3: CASSYSWDLISLNGYTF; DNA: TGTGCCAGCAGTTACTCGTGGGACCTGATAAGCTTAAATGGCTACACCTTC; D: .; V: TRBV6-6; size: few; J: TRBJ1-2
CDR3: CATGRGFGEKLFF; DNA: TGTGCCACGGGACGCGGGTTTGGGGAAAAACTGTTTTTT; D: .; V: TRBV30; size: few; J: TRBJ1-4
CDR3: CASRGGVSSTDTQYF; DNA: TGTGCCAGCAGGGGGGGTGTGTCTAGCACAGATACGCAGTATTTT; D: .; V: TRBV2; size: once; J: TRBJ2-3
CDR3: CASSSQDLRTGTEAFF; DNA: TGTGCCAGCAGTTCCCAGGACCTTCGCACGGGCACTGAAGCTTTCTTT; D: .; V: TRBV6-2/TRBV6-3; size: few; J: TRBJ1-1
CDR3: CSALRALPYNEQFF; DNA: TGCAGTGCTCTACGGGCGCTTCCCTACAATGAGCAGTTCTTC; D: .; V: TRBV20-1; size: .; J: TRBJ2-1
CDR3: CASSLMAGSRIGEAFF; DNA: TGTGCCAGCAGCTTAATGGCAGGGTCGAGGATTGGTGAAGCTTTCTTT; D: .; V: TRBV13; size: few; J: TRBJ1-1
CDR3: CASSPGLGASTDTQYF; DNA: TGCGCCAGCAGCCCGGGTTTAGGGGCTAGCACAGATACGCAGTATTTT; D: .; V: TRBV5-1; size: few; J: TRBJ2-3
CDR3: CASRPRTGIYEQYF; DNA: TGTGCCAGCAGACCTAGGACAGGGATCTACGAGCAGTACTTC; D: TRBD1; V: TRBV6-1; size: .; J: TRBJ2-7
CDR3: CASSDIGPPGGYTF; DNA: TGCGCCAGCAGCGACATCGGACCCCCTGGAGGCTACACCTTC; D: .; V: TRBV5-1; size: .; J: TRBJ1-2
CDR3: CATSDSGLAGGYEQYF; DNA: TGTGCCACCAGTGATTCTGGACTAGCGGGAGGGTACGAGCAGTACTTC; D: TRBD2; V: TRBV24-1; size: .; J: TRBJ2-7
CDR3: CASSLRGGSLYNEQFF; DNA: TGCGCCAGCAGCTTGAGGGGCGGGAGCCTCTACAATGAGCAGTTCTTC; D: TRBD2; V: TRBV5-1; size: few; J: TRBJ2-1
CDR3: CASSKGLAGNEQFF; DNA: TGTGCCAGCAGCAAGGGACTAGCGGGCAATGAGCAGTTCTTC; D: TRBD2; V: TRBV5-6; size: .; J: TRBJ2-1
CDR3: CASSSITVNTEAFF; DNA: TGTGCCAGCAGCTCAATTACAGTTAACACTGAAGCTTTCTTT; D: .; V: TRBV12-3/TRBV12-4; size: many; J: TRBJ1-1
CDR3: CASSLVSPGNEQFF; DNA: TGTGCCAGCAGCTTAGTTAGTCCGGGAAATGAGCAGTTCTTC; D: .; V: TRBV7-2; size: many; J: TRBJ2-1
CDR3: CASSSGTSKIGELFF; DNA: TGTGCTAGCAGCTCCGGGACTAGTAAGATCGGGGAGCTGTTTTTT; D: TRBD2; V: TRBV7-7; size: .; J: TRBJ2-2
CDR3: CASSFFLTTAKNIQYF; DNA: TGTGCCAGCAGTTTTTTTTTAACTACAGCCAAAAACATTCAGTACTTC; D: .; V: TRBV6-5; size: .; J: TRBJ2-4
CDR3: CASSVGGLRYTGELFF; DNA: TGTGCCAGCAGCGTAGGGGGACTGAGGTACACCGGGGAGCTGTTTTTT; D: .; V: TRBV9; size: .; J: TRBJ2-2
CDR3: CATEQGAGEQYF; DNA: TGTGCCACCGAACAGGGGGCAGGCGAGCAGTACTTC; D: TRBD1; V: TRBV6-2/TRBV6-3; size: many; J: TRBJ2-7
CDR3: CASSLGPAYSNQPQHF; DNA: TGTGCCAGCAGCTTGGGACCAGCGTATAGCAATCAGCCCCAGCATTTT; D: .; V: TRBV5-6; size: once; J: TRBJ1-5
CDR3: CSAGRLAGGMTDTQYF; DNA: TGCAGTGCCGGCAGACTAGCGGGAGGGATGACAGATACGCAGTATTTT; D: TRBD2; V: TRBV20-1; size: few; J: TRBJ2-3
CDR3: CSVVPGDSNQPQHF; DNA: TGCAGCGTTGTTCCCGGGGATAGCAATCAGCCCCAGCATTTT; D: .; V: TRBV29-1; size: many; J: TRBJ1-5
CDR3: CASSFWGTEAFF; DNA: TGTGCCAGCAGTTTTTGGGGGACTGAAGCTTTCTTT; D: .; V: TRBV12-3/TRBV12-4; size: many; J: TRBJ1-1
CDR3: CASSIQGMAGELFF; DNA: TGTGCCAGTAGTATCCAGGGGATGGCCGGGGAGCTGTTTTTT; D: .; V: TRBV19; size: .; J: TRBJ2-2
CDR3: CASSALDTQYF; DNA: TGTGCCAGCAGTGCCCTGGATACGCAGTATTTT; D: .; V: TRBV6-1; size: .; J: TRBJ2-3
CDR3: CASGGNLGVDTEAFF; DNA: TGTGCTAGTGGTGGCAACCTGGGTGTAGACACTGAAGCTTTCTTT; D: .; V: TRBV12-5; size: .; J: TRBJ1-1
CDR3: CATSDSLTGELFF; DNA: TGTGCCACCTCGGACAGCCTTACCGGGGAGCTGTTTTTT; D: .; V: TRBV12-3/TRBV12-4; size: many; J: TRBJ2-2
CDR3: CASTPGQFTDTQYF; DNA: TGTGCCAGCACCCCGGGACAGTTCACAGATACGCAGTATTTT; D: TRBD1; V: TRBV5-4; size: few; J: TRBJ2-3
CDR3: CASMGQGNYGYTF; DNA: TGTGCCAGCATGGGACAGGGGAACTATGGCTACACCTTC; D: TRBD1; V: TRBV3-1; size: few; J: TRBJ1-2
CDR3: CSASKVDRTTDTQYF; DNA: TGCAGTGCTAGTAAAGTGGACAGGACCACAGATACGCAGTATTTT; D: TRBD1; V: TRBV20-1; size: .; J: TRBJ2-3
CDR3: CATSDMHTGELFF; DNA: TGTGCCACCAGTGATATGCACACCGGGGAGCTGTTTTTT; D: .; V: TRBV24-1; size: few; J: TRBJ2-2
CDR3: CASSLSGRTNTGELFF; DNA: TGTGCCAGCAGCTTATCTGGCAGGACGAACACCGGGGAGCTGTTTTTT; D: .; V: TRBV7-9; size: many; J: TRBJ2-2
CDR3: CASSLVPGQGREQYF; DNA: TGTGCCAGCAGCTTAGTACCGGGACAGGGTAGGGAGCAGTACTTC; D: TRBD1; V: TRBV7-6; size: .; J: TRBJ2-7
CDR3: CASTRGSGGPSTDTQYF; DNA: TGCGCCAGCACGCGGGGCAGCGGCGGACCTAGCACAGATACGCAGTATTTT; D: .; V: TRBV5-1; size: .; J: TRBJ2-3
CDR3: CASRVMSDRRPGYTF; DNA: TGTGCCAGCAGAGTAATGTCGGACAGGCGTCCTGGCTACACCTTC; D: TRBD1; V: TRBV28; size: many; J: TRBJ1-2
CDR3: CASSQVGLYEQYF; DNA: TGTGCCAGCAGCCAAGTAGGCTTGTACGAGCAGTACTTC; D: .; V: TRBV3-1; size: many; J: TRBJ2-7
CDR3: CSARDGAKSDNEQFF; DNA: TGCAGTGCTAGAGATGGGGCTAAATCCGACAATGAGCAGTTCTTC; D: .; V: TRBV20-1; size: .; J: TRBJ2-1
CDR3: CASTQDRAIYGYTF; DNA: TGTGCCAGCACCCAGGACAGGGCAATATATGGCTACACCTTC; D: TRBD1; V: TRBV7-2; size: many; J: TRBJ1-2
CDR3: CASSLVRGSRDTQYF; DNA: TGTGCCAGCAGCTTGGTGAGGGGCTCCCGAGATACGCAGTATTTT; D: .; V: TRBV5-1; size: .; J: TRBJ2-3
CDR3: CSGLAGPYNEQFF; DNA: TGCAGTGGACTAGCGGGACCCTACAATGAGCAGTTCTTC; D: TRBD2; V: TRBV20-1; size: .; J: TRBJ2-1
CDR3: CASSSSGRALKGQFF; DNA: TGTGCCAGCAGTTCGAGCGGGAGGGCCCTTAAGGGGCAGTTCTTC; D: TRBD2; V: TRBV6-1; size: .; J: TRBJ2-1
CDR3: CASSAIEETQYF; DNA: TGTGCCAGCTCAGCCATTGAAGAGACCCAGTACTTC; D: .; V: TRBV18; size: few; J: TRBJ2-5